This TCR beta chain was documented in a study of T-cell reconstitution after alpha-beta-depleted transplantation in children. The germline gives CDR1 LNHNV, CDR2 YYDKDF (reference sequence). With 0 bases removed from V and 1 base from J, the gap between germline ends came to 15 bases. The length of the CDR3 is 17 residues. TCRbeta library construction was performed incorporating unique molecular identifiers. TCRdb recomputed calls from the PCR reads with MiXCR, one row per CDR3 protein. This sample has about 240,000 distinct CDR3 sequences, with roughly 25% found just once. The genes are TRBV15 and TRBJ2-5, with D maybe TRBD2 (6 bases). Material: PBMCs, obtained before TCRalphabeta/CD19-depleted stem cell transplant. The source of this sequence is a girl aged 2 to 10 with Fanconi anemia, due to receive a stem cell transplant. CDR3 coding DNA: TGTGCCACCAGCAGAGATAGAACCCTAGCGCTCCAAGAGACCCAGTACTTC. Encoded protein: CATSRDRTLALQETQYF.